The 31 T cell receptor beta chains below were found in one sample sequenced in a study of PD-1 blockade in mismatch repair-deficient tumors. This table comes from immunoSEQ multiplex PCR, and its TCRdb copy is limited to in-frame clones, with some not included. Among under 95,000 clones listed, more than 80% were seen once. The specimen was peripheral blood, collected 44 weeks after starting pembrolizumab. These receptors came from an adult with mismatch repair-deficient cancer.

This sequence joins TRBV7-9 and TRBJ1-2; a weak D match, TRBD1 (5 bases). The CDR3 is 17 amino acids. Trimming shortened V by 6 bases and J by 2 bases, and 22 bases separated the two germline ends. Germline V gives CDR1 SEHNR, CDR2 FQNEAQ (reference sequence). The chain's CDR3 is CASSLNLLGGPNYGYTF. CDR3 coding DNA: TGTGCCAGCAGTCTAAACCTGTTGGGGGGTCCCAACTATGGCTACACCTTC.

V is TRBV6-5 and J is TRBJ1-4, with a tentative D call TRBD1 (6 bases). The germline gives CDR1 MNHEY, CDR2 SVGAGI. The length of the CDR3 is 15 residues. The ends were cut back, 2 bases at V and 5 bases at J, with 12 bases in the middle. CDR3 sequence (DNA): TGTGCCAGCAGTTACCTTGGACAGAGGAATGAAAAACTGTTTTTT. Translating it yields CASSYLGQRNEKLFF.

The V and J genes are TRBV6-5 and TRBJ2-2; TRBD1 agrees at 8 bases. Trimming removed 2 bases from V and 2 bases from J; junction bases left unmatched: 4. CDR1 is MNHEY, CDR2 SVGAGI, per germline. This CDR3 is 16 amino acids long. The CDR3 DNA follows: TGTGCCAGCAGTTACGCAGGGGGCCGAAACACCGGGGAGCTGTTTTTT. It is translated as CASSYAGGRNTGELFF.

The chain recombines TRBV7-3 with TRBJ2-2; D is ambiguous. Trimming removed 5 bases at V and 2 bases at J, with 6 bases between. This CDR3 has 13 amino acids. CDR1 is SGHTA and CDR2 is FQGTGA in the germline V gene. This CDR3 is CASSAPNTGELFF. DNA of the CDR3: TGTGCCAGCAGCGCACCAAACACCGGGGAGCTGTTTTTT.

The rearrangement uses TRBV29-1 and TRBJ1-2, with D perhaps TRBD1 (5 bases). V lost 8 bases and J lost 8, with 18 bases in between. The CDR3 extends over 12 amino acids. CDR1 and CDR2 from the germline V gene are SQVTM and ANQGSEA. The DNA of the CDR3 is TGCAGCTCCGGGGGAGGGGCGGAGGGCTACACCTTC. Amino acids: CSSGGGAEGYTF.

This chain uses TRBV7-9 with TRBJ2-3; the D is unclear. V was pared by 2 bases and J by 4 bases, with 4 bases between. Germline-derived CDR1 and CDR2 are SEHNR and FQNEAQ (reference sequence). The CDR3 sequence is 12 residues long. CDR3 region: CASSLLSDTQYF. The DNA of the CDR3 is TGTGCCAGCAGCTTACTTTCAGATACGCAGTATTTT.

This rearrangement joins TRBV19 to TRBJ2-3; TRBD2 matches at 9 bases. This CDR3 region has 14 residues. Per the germline V gene, CDR1 is LNHDA and CDR2 is SQIVND (reference sequence). The V and J ends lost 7 bases and 2 bases, in that order; junction bases with no gene match: 4. This CDR3 reads CASMLAGVTDTQYF. The CDR3 DNA reads TGTGCCAGTATGTTAGCGGGAGTCACAGATACGCAGTATTTT. Using reference TRBV19 and TRBJ2-3 for the parts outside the CDR3, the full variable domain is DGGITQSPKYLFRKEGQNVTLSCEQNLNHDAMYWYRQDPGQGLRLIYYSQIVNDFQKGDIAEGYSVSREKKESFPLTVTSAQKNPTAFYLCASMLAGVTDTQYFGPGTRLTVL.

As for this clone: Different DNA sequences within this sample yield the same CDR3. The V call is TRBV27, the J call TRBJ1-1; D remains ambiguous. Trimming stripped 1 base from V and 5 bases from J, with 8 bases between. Looked up from germline, CDR1 is MNHEY and CDR2 is SMNVEV (reference sequence). The CDR3 loop spans 13 amino acids. CDR3 sequence: CASSLFRGTEAFF. The CDR3 DNA follows: TGTGCCAGCAGTTTATTTCGGGGAACTGAAGCTTTCTTT.

The chain has TRBV12-1 and TRBJ2-5. TRBV12-1 has pseudogene status. CDR3 size: 16 residues. CDR3 in DNA: TGTGCCAGCAGCTTTGTATTGGCCTCCCGCGTGGAGACCCAGTACTTC. It specifies CASSFVLASRVETQYF.

This clone was observed once. CDR3 sequence (DNA): TGTGCCTGGAGTAGAGGCAGGAGTAACTATGGCTACACCTTC. This gives the protein CAWSRGRSNYGYTF. The genes are TRBV30 and TRBJ1-2; D ambiguous. The V gene lost 2 bases and the J gene lost 1 base, with 11 bases spanning the gap. The CDR3 totals 14 residues. Germline CDR1 and CDR2: GTSNPN and SVGIG (reference sequence). The whole variable domain, filled in from reference TRBV30 and TRBJ1-2, reads SQTIHQWPATLVQPVGSPLSLECTVEGTSNPNLYWYRQAAGRGLQLLFYSVGIGQISSEVPQNLSASRPQDRQFILSSKKLLLSDSGFYLCAWSRGRSNYGYTFGSGTRLTVV.

The chain uses TRBV5-1 and TRBJ2-2; D is ambiguous. V shed 0 bases and J shed 0 bases, with 6 bases lying between them. The CDR3 runs to 15 residues. In germline, CDR1 is SGHRS, CDR2 YFSETQ. CDR3 coding DNA: TGCGCCAGCAGCTTGGTTGAGGCGAACACCGGGGAGCTGTTTTTT. Translating gives CASSLVEANTGELFF.

J is TRBJ2-7 and V is TRBV18; 7 bases match TRBD1. Germline CDR1 reads KGHSH; CDR2 reads LQKENI. Trimming removed 2 bases from V and 0 bases from J; junction bases left unmatched: 7. CDR3 length: 16 residues. The CDR3 spells CASSPGGQADSYEQYF. DNA of the CDR3: TGTGCCAGCTCACCAGGTGGACAGGCCGACTCCTACGAGCAGTACTTC.

The genes are TRBV4-1 and TRBJ2-7, with TRBD2 matching over 7 bases. With 1 base clipped from V and 4 bases from J, the junction kept 10 bases outside the gene matches. The CDR3 covers 16 residues. Germline values: CDR1 MGHRA, CDR2 YSYEKL. This CDR3 reads CASSQVSLGGSYEQYF. The CDR3 DNA reads TGCGCCAGCAGCCAAGTCTCCCTGGGCGGGAGTTACGAGCAGTACTTC.

The chain joins TRBV7-9 to TRBJ2-7; D ambiguous. This CDR3 has 12 residues. Germline V lookup: CDR1 SEHNR, CDR2 FQNEAQ (reference sequence). V was shortened by 5 bases and J by 0 bases, with 5 bases between the two germline ends. The CDR3 spells CASSPTSYEQYF. Written as DNA, the CDR3 is TGTGCCAGCAGCCCCACCTCCTACGAGCAGTACTTC.

A few counts support this clone. The chain carries TRBV11-1 and TRBJ2-2, with D tentatively TRBD1 (6 bases). There are 17 residues in the CDR3. Trimming removed 0 bases at V and 4 bases at J, with 15 bases between. Germline V lookup: CDR1 SGHAT, CDR2 FQDESV (reference sequence). This chain's CDR3 is CASSLAGKGRGTGELFF. The CDR3 nucleotides are TGTGCCAGCAGCTTAGCCGGGAAGGGCAGGGGCACCGGGGAGCTGTTTTTT.

This clone came up many times. V and J are TRBV19 and TRBJ2-2, with TRBD1 as a possible D gene (5 bases). Deletions cut 4 bases from V and 6 bases from J, with 12 bases between. In germline, CDR1 is LNHDA, CDR2 SQIVND (reference sequence). The CDR3 length is 14 residues. For the CDR3, the DNA is TGTGCCAGTAGTAAAGGGGTACAGGCCGGGGAGCTGTTTTTT. Residues: CASSKGVQAGELFF.

The chain joins TRBV7-3 to TRBJ2-1; 14 bases are shared with TRBD2. The trim removed 4 bases at V and 4 bases at J, leaving 6 bases unmatched. The CDR3 covers 17 residues. Germline V gene sequence: CDR1 SGHTA, CDR2 FQGTGA. Here the CDR3 DNA reads TGTGCCAGCAGCTCAACAGGACTAGCGGGGGGATACAATGAGCAGTTCTTC. Amino acid sequence: CASSSTGLAGGYNEQFF.

The chain employs TRBV5-1 and TRBJ2-1, with D hard to call. The CDR3 covers 16 residues. V was cut by 6 bases and J by 0 bases, with 16 bases left in between. Germline V gene data show CDR1 as SGHRS and CDR2 as YFSETQ. In DNA form, the CDR3 reads TGCGCCAGCATCGACCCCCGTCCAGGCTCCTACAATGAGCAGTTCTTC. This sequence encodes CASIDPRPGSYNEQFF.

This sequence joins TRBV4-1 and TRBJ2-6; 9 bases line up with TRBD1. The ends lost 5 bases at V and 0 bases at J; junction bases unmatched: 5. The germline CDR1 and CDR2 sequences are MGHRA and YSYEKL. The length of the CDR3 is 17 residues. The CDR3 bases are TGCGCCAGCAGCAACCGGGACAGGGACTCTGGGGCCAACGTCCTGACTTTC. It codes for CASSNRDRDSGANVLTF.

The chain has TRBV5-4 and TRBJ2-3, with TRBD2 matching over 8 bases. The CDR3 is 18 residues long. Per the germline V gene, CDR1 is SGHNT and CDR2 is YYREEE (reference sequence). V was pared by 1 base and J by 1 base, with 11 bases of the junction left unmatched. The chain's CDR3 is CASSLYPGLAGGTDTQYF. DNA of the CDR3: TGTGCCAGCAGCTTGTACCCCGGGCTAGCGGGCGGCACAGATACGCAGTATTTT.

This rearrangement joins TRBV7-3 to TRBJ2-3; no reliable D call. CDR1 is SGHTA and CDR2 is FQGTGA in the germline V gene. Trimming shortened V by 4 bases and J by 3 bases, and 5 bases separated the two germline ends. This CDR3 comprises 12 residues. CDR3 in DNA: TGTGCCAGCAGCTCCACAACAGATACGCAGTATTTT. Translation gives CASSSTTDTQYF.

The rearrangement uses TRBV14 and TRBJ2-7; D remains unclear. CDR3 length: 13 residues. Trimming removed 4 bases from V and 6 bases from J, with 13 bases in between. Germline V gene sequence: CDR1 SGHDN, CDR2 FVKESK. The chain's CDR3 is CASSPTSGLEQYF. The CDR3 DNA follows: TGTGCCAGCAGCCCCACCTCTGGGCTCGAGCAGTACTTC.

V and J are TRBV5-8 and TRBJ2-1; the match to TRBD2 covers 11 bases. From germline, CDR1 is SGHTS and CDR2 YDEGEE. Trimming took 3 bases from V and 0 from J; bases not matched to a gene: 5. The CDR3 sequence is 17 residues long. The CDR3 protein is CASSSGLAVFSYNEQFF. The DNA of the CDR3 is TGTGCCAGCAGCTCGGGACTAGCGGTCTTCTCCTACAATGAGCAGTTCTTC.

This chain uses TRBV9 with TRBJ1-2; D not resolved. The V end was cut by 2 bases, the J end by 1 base, with 9 bases between. The germline V gene has CDR1 SGDLS and CDR2 YYNGEE. This CDR3 has 14 amino acids. CDR3 in amino acids: CASSVFDGNYGYTF. DNA of the CDR3: TGTGCCAGCAGCGTCTTCGACGGTAACTATGGCTACACCTTC.

J is TRBJ2-1 and V is TRBV11-2; D is ambiguous. The CDR3 covers 13 residues. Germline V gene sequence: CDR1 SGHAT, CDR2 FQNNGV. V dropped 6 bases and J dropped 6 bases, with 12 bases sitting between them. The CDR3 is CASRTDAFNEQFF. The CDR3 DNA is TGTGCCAGCAGAACGGACGCGTTCAATGAGCAGTTCTTC.

This clone was detected a few times. This rearrangement joins TRBV30 to TRBJ1-4; D unclear. CDR3 length: 13 amino acids. Germline CDR1 and CDR2: GTSNPN and SVGIG (reference sequence). Trimming pared 1 base from V and 8 bases from J, leaving 11 bases between. Here the CDR3 reads CAWSGSVGEKLFF. The CDR3 DNA follows: TGTGCCTGGAGTGGCTCAGTAGGCGAAAAACTGTTTTTT. The variable domain in full, with the rest retrieved from reference TRBV30 and TRBJ1-4, is SQTIHQWPATLVQPVGSPLSLECTVEGTSNPNLYWYRQAAGRGLQLLFYSVGIGQISSEVPQNLSASRPQDRQFILSSKKLLLSDSGFYLCAWSGSVGEKLFFGSGTQLSVL.

The chain joins TRBV19 to TRBJ2-3; the match to TRBD1 covers 9 bases. The junction had 10 bases not matched to a gene; V was cut back by 3 bases and J by 6 bases. The CDR3 is made up of 16 amino acids. Germline loops: CDR1 LNHDA, CDR2 SQIVND (reference sequence). The CDR3 DNA sequence: TGTGCCAGTAGTATTCTCGGGACAGGGTTTCGGGATACGCAGTATTTT. Its translation: CASSILGTGFRDTQYF.

This chain's CDR3 is CASSEGGPSNQPQHF. The CDR3 region has the DNA TGTGCCAGCAGCGAAGGGGGCCCTAGCAATCAGCCCCAGCATTTT. The V gene is TRBV13, the J gene TRBJ1-5; 7 bases line up with TRBD1. The CDR3 extends over 15 amino acids. The ends lost 5 bases at V and 0 bases at J; junction bases unmatched: 4. Germline loops: CDR1 PRHDT, CDR2 FYEKMQ (reference sequence).

The chain has TRBV6-5 and TRBJ2-5, with TRBD2 matching 8 bases. J lost 3 bases, V lost 3 bases, and 9 bases had no gene match. Germline lookup yields CDR1 MNHEY and CDR2 SVGAGI. The CDR3 contains 16 residues. CDR3 amino acids: CASSYGSGEIKETQYF. CDR3 bases: TGTGCCAGCAGTTATGGTAGCGGGGAAATAAAAGAGACCCAGTACTTC.

V gene TRBV15 combines with J gene TRBJ2-3; either TRBD1 or TRBD2 may fit D (5 bases each). Germline V gene sequence: CDR1 LNHNV, CDR2 YYDKDF (reference sequence). V was clipped by 0 bases and J by 9 bases, with 10 bases between them. This CDR3 has 13 residues. The CDR3: CATSRDPGDTQYF. The CDR3 bases are TGTGCCACCAGCAGAGATCCTGGGGACACGCAGTATTTT.

This rearrangement joins TRBV2 to TRBJ2-4, with D unclear. V was trimmed by 6 bases and J by 0 bases, leaving 9 bases between them. The germline gives CDR1 SNHLY, CDR2 FYNNEI. The CDR3 is 14 residues long. The CDR3 region is CASRNNKAKNIQYF. As DNA, the CDR3 is TGTGCCAGCAGGAACAATAAAGCCAAAAACATTCAGTACTTC.